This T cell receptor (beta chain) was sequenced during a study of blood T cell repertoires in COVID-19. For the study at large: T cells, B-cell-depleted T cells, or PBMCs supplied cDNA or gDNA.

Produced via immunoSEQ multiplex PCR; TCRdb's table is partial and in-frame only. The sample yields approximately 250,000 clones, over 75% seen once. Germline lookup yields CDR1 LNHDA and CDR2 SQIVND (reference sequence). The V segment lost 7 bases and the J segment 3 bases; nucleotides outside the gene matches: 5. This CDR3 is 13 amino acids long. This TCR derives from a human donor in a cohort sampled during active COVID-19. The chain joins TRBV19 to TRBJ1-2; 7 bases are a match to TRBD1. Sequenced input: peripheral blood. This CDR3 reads CASKRDRDYGYTF. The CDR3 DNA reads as TGTGCCAGTAAACGGGACAGAGACTATGGCTACACCTTC.